The next 23 T cell receptor beta chains were all read from a single sample in a study of identical twins. TCRdb independently ran MiXCR on the 5' RACE reads; one entry per CDR3 protein. The sample consists of some 730,000 distinct CDR3 sequences, 15% to 20% of them appearing once. These data were likewise used in another study, on T cells expressing NK-cell markers.

Specimen: PBMCs. These receptors all come from a woman younger than 35 in good health.

This clonotype came up a few times. This chain uses TRBV3-1 with TRBJ1-5; 8 bases line up with TRBD1. The V gene end was trimmed by 6 bases and the J gene end by 6 bases; junction bases not matched to a gene: 7. Germline-derived CDR1 and CDR2 are LGHDT and YNNKEL (reference sequence). The CDR3 spans 14 residues. CDR3 bases: TGTGCCAGCAGTCAGAGTACAGGGGGTCAGCCCCAGCATTTT. Translation gives CASSQSTGGQPQHF.

The gene calls are TRBV6-1 and TRBJ2-7, with D possibly being TRBD2 (5 bases). Germline lookup yields CDR1 MNHNS and CDR2 SASEGT. Trimming removed 6 bases from V and 2 bases from J, with 14 bases in between. The CDR3 length is 14 residues. CDR3 sequence reads: CASSRPGSAYEQYF. CDR3 coding DNA: TGTGCCAGCAGCCGGCCGGGATCGGCCTACGAGCAGTACTTC.

The gene calls are TRBV18 and TRBJ2-5; 7 bases agree with TRBD2. V was pared by 3 bases and J by 2 bases, with 6 bases of the junction left unmatched. This CDR3 is built from 15 residues. Per the germline V gene, CDR1 is KGHSH and CDR2 is LQKENI. CDR3 in amino acids: CASSPLTSVQETQYF. CDR3 coding DNA: TGTGCCAGCTCACCGCTCACTAGCGTTCAAGAGACCCAGTACTTC. The whole variable domain, remainder taken from reference TRBV18 and TRBJ2-5, is NAGVMQNPRHLVRRRGQEARLRCSPMKGHSHVYWYRQLPEEGLKFMVYLQKENIIDESGMPKERFSAEFPKEGPSILRIQQVVRGDSAAYFCASSPLTSVQETQYFGPGTRLLVL.

In this sample, this clonotype turned up a few times. The chain employs TRBV10-3 and TRBJ2-7, with 7 bases matching TRBD1. CDR1 and CDR2 from the germline V gene are ENHRY and SYGVKD. Trimming at V came to 6 bases and at J to 6 bases, leaving 8 bases not matched to a gene. CDR3 size: 13 residues. The CDR3 nucleotides read TGTGCCATCAGAGAGACAGGGAAACGCGAGCAGTACTTC. This gives the protein CAIRETGKREQYF.

The chain couples TRBV29-1 to TRBJ1-3; D gene ambiguous. CDR1 is SQVTM and CDR2 is ANQGSEA in the germline V gene. V was pared by 7 bases and J by 7 bases, with 11 bases between. The length of the CDR3 is 11 residues. CDR3 in DNA: TGCAGCGCCGCCGTAGGTAACACCATATATTTT. Its translation is CSAAVGNTIYF.

This clonotype was counted only a few times. The V and J genes are TRBV28 and TRBJ2-7; TRBD2 matches 11 bases. From germline, CDR1 is MDHEN and CDR2 SYDVKM. This CDR3 has 16 amino acids. Losses at the gene ends were 3 bases for V and 7 bases for J; bases not matched to a gene: 11. The CDR3 region is CASSFQRLAGRGEQYF. The CDR3 bases are TGTGCCAGCAGTTTCCAGAGACTAGCGGGGCGAGGGGAGCAGTACTTC.

This clonotype was seen repeatedly, ten times or more. CDR3 sequence: CASSLAGTGETYEQYF. CDR3 coding DNA: TGTGCCAGCAGCTTAGCCGGGACAGGGGAGACCTACGAGCAGTACTTC. The chain links TRBV7-6 to TRBJ2-7; 10 nucleotides align to TRBD1. V lost 0 bases to trimming and J lost 2 bases; unmatched junction nucleotides: 4. This CDR3 is 16 amino acids long. Germline loops: CDR1 SGHVS, CDR2 FNYEAQ.

The table lists this clonotype with a few counts. The CDR3 coding sequence is TGTGCCAGCAGCCGCCTGGGCGATTTAGGACAGTCGGGAGCTTTCTTT. This translates into CASSRLGDLGQSGAFF. The chain is built from TRBV7-9 and TRBJ1-1, with a weak D call TRBD1 (6 bases). CDR3 length: 16 amino acids. Deletions cut 5 bases from V and 10 bases from J, with 26 bases between. Germline CDR1 reads SEHNR; CDR2 reads FQNEAQ (reference sequence).

This clonotype was observed a few times. The V gene is TRBV6-5, the J gene TRBJ1-1; weak D call: TRBD1 (5 bases). Germline-derived CDR1 and CDR2 are MNHEY and SVGAGI. The CDR3 is made up of 16 amino acids. V was trimmed by 0 bases and J by 4 bases, leaving 15 bases between them. The CDR3 loop is CASSYSTAGLVTEAFF. CDR3 DNA: TGTGCCAGCAGTTACTCGACGGCAGGGCTTGTCACTGAAGCTTTCTTT.

This clonotype was seen repeatedly, ten times or more. The chain is built from TRBV29-1 and TRBJ2-3; no clear D gene. The CDR3 loop spans 15 amino acids. Per the germline V gene, CDR1 is SQVTM and CDR2 is ANQGSEA. The V gene lost 4 bases and the J gene lost 0 bases, with 14 bases spanning the gap. CDR3 protein: CSVVGSLMSTDTQYF. Here the CDR3 DNA reads TGCAGCGTTGTAGGCAGCCTGATGAGCACAGATACGCAGTATTTT.

V gene TRBV3-1 combines with J gene TRBJ1-6; possible D gene TRBD1, 5 bases. Between the trimmed V and J ends, which lost 2 bases and 7 bases, there was a span of 12 bases. The V gene's germline CDR1 is LGHDT and CDR2 YNNKEL (reference sequence). The CDR3 contains 15 residues. CDR3 coding DNA: TGTGCCAGCAGCCAACTTGTGGGGACGAATTCACCCCTCCACTTT. Amino acid sequence: CASSQLVGTNSPLHF.

The gene calls are TRBV6-2 or TRBV6-3 and TRBJ2-7; TRBD2 agrees at 10 bases. CDR3 length: 18 amino acids. Looked up from germline, CDR1 is MNHEY and CDR2 is SVGEGT. Trimming at V came to 5 bases and at J to 0 bases, leaving 13 bases not matched to a gene. CDR3 sequence: CASSRHKTSGTFSYEQYF. Written as DNA, the CDR3 is TGTGCCAGCAGTCGCCATAAAACTAGCGGGACCTTCTCCTACGAGCAGTACTTC.

CDR3 DNA: TGCAGTGCCACTTCAAGGAACACCGGGGAGCTGTTTTTT. Translated: CSATSRNTGELFF. The chain carries TRBV20-1 and TRBJ2-2; D gene uncertain. This CDR3 has 13 residues. V dropped 6 bases and J dropped 1 base, with 9 bases sitting between them. CDR1 DFQATT and CDR2 SNEGSKA come from the germline V gene (reference sequence).

CDR3 amino acids: CASSVEGQGNYGYTF. DNA for the CDR3: TGTGCCAGCAGCGTAGAAGGACAGGGGAACTATGGCTACACCTTC. V is TRBV9 and J is TRBJ1-2; TRBD1 matches at 9 bases. The CDR3 has 15 amino acids. V was clipped by 0 bases and J by 2 bases; unmatched bases: 2. Per the germline V gene, CDR1 is SGDLS and CDR2 is YYNGEE.

A few counts support this clonotype. The J gene is TRBJ1-1, the V gene TRBV20-1; D uncertain. The germline V gene has CDR1 DFQATT and CDR2 SNEGSKA (reference sequence). The CDR3 contains 13 residues. The V end lost 5 bases, the J end lost 5 bases, and 15 bases lay between the germline ends. The CDR3: CSALDPGGTEAFF. In DNA form, the CDR3 reads TGCAGTGCTTTAGATCCGGGAGGGACTGAAGCTTTCTTT.

This clonotype was picked up a small number of times. This rearrangement joins TRBV5-1 to TRBJ1-5, with 7 nucleotides matching TRBD1. Trimming removed 4 bases from V and 0 bases from J; junction bases left unmatched: 4. The CDR3 has 15 residues. CDR1 is SGHRS, CDR2 YFSETQ, per germline. The CDR3 loop is CASSPTGVSNQPQHF. DNA of the CDR3: TGCGCCAGCAGCCCCACAGGGGTTAGCAATCAGCCCCAGCATTTT. The full variable domain, completed using reference TRBV5-1 and TRBJ1-5, is KAGVTQTPRYLIKTRGQQVTLSCSPISGHRSVSWYQQTPGQGLQFLFEYFSETQRNKGNFPGRFSGRQFSNSRSEMNVSTLELGDSALYLCASSPTGVSNQPQHFGDGTRLSIL.

This clonotype was seen a handful of times. The J gene is TRBJ2-7, the V gene TRBV6-1, with 8 nucleotides matching TRBD1. Unmatched junction bases numbered 14, after V lost 5 bases and J lost 2 bases. The CDR3 sequence is 17 residues long. Per germline, CDR1 MNHNS and CDR2 SASEGT. The CDR3 loop reads CASSRNLWDRRAYEQYF. For the CDR3, the DNA is TGTGCCAGCAGTAGAAACCTATGGGACAGGAGGGCCTACGAGCAGTACTTC.

This chain connects TRBV28 to TRBJ2-5; 7 positions match TRBD2. CDR1 MDHEN and CDR2 SYDVKM come from the germline V gene. Unmatched junction bases numbered 8, after V lost 2 bases and J lost 5 bases. The CDR3 loop spans 15 amino acids. This CDR3 is CASSLGAGARETQYF. The CDR3 coding sequence is TGTGCCAGCAGTTTAGGGGCGGGAGCGAGGGAGACCCAGTACTTC. The full variable domain, completed using reference TRBV28 and TRBJ2-5, is DVKVTQSSRYLVKRTGEKVFLECVQDMDHENMFWYRQDPGLGLRLIYFSYDVKMKEKGDIPEGYSVSREKKERFSLILESASTNQTSMYLCASSLGAGARETQYFGPGTRLLVL.

The CDR3 DNA follows: TGCAGTGCTGGGGGGCCACAGGGGTCCCAGCATTTT. Encoded protein: CSAGGPQGSQHF. This chain uses TRBV20-1 with TRBJ1-5; 7 positions match TRBD1. V was clipped by 5 bases and J by 11 bases; unmatched bases: 9. The CDR3 contains 12 residues. Looked up from germline, CDR1 is DFQATT and CDR2 is SNEGSKA (reference sequence).

CDR3 DNA sequence: TGTGCCAGCAGCTTAGCGGCGGACGCGAACACCGGGGAGCTGTTTTTT. Translating gives CASSLAADANTGELFF. This chain links TRBV7-7 with TRBJ2-2; D is uncertain. Germline CDR1 and CDR2: SSHAT and FNYEAQ (reference sequence). The CDR3 runs 16 residues. Trimming pared 0 bases from V and 0 bases from J, leaving 8 bases between.

The V call is TRBV11-2, the J call TRBJ2-5; D is unresolved. The CDR3 extends over 13 amino acids. V shed 1 base and J shed 5 bases, with 8 bases lying between them. Germline-derived CDR1 and CDR2 are SGHAT and FQNNGV. The CDR3 here is CASSLVRWETQYF. In nucleotides, the CDR3 is TGTGCCAGCAGCTTAGTGCGATGGGAGACCCAGTACTTC. Drawing the rest from reference TRBV11-2 and TRBJ2-5, the complete variable domain is EAGVAQSPRYKIIEKRQSVAFWCNPISGHATLYWYQQILGQGPKLLIQFQNNGVVDDSQLPKDRFSAERLKGVDSTLKIQPAKLEDSAVYLCASSLVRWETQYFGPGTRLLVL.

This clonotype was recorded many times. The junction differs from germline at one of its ends, possibly a read error. CDR3 sequence (DNA): TGTGCCAGCAGTTTAAACTCCGGGACAGGGCGATTTTTC. Protein: CASSLNSGTGRFF. J is TRBJ2-7 and V is TRBV12-3 or TRBV12-4; 9 bases agree with TRBD1. There are 13 residues in the CDR3.

This clonotype has a handful of counts. V is TRBV5-1 and J is TRBJ2-1, with a tentative D call TRBD2 (5 bases). Germline-derived CDR1 and CDR2 are SGHRS and YFSETQ. V was trimmed by 4 bases and J by 7 bases, leaving 12 bases between them. This CDR3 has 13 amino acids. CDR3 sequence (DNA): TGCGCCAGCAGCCTGGTTGGGGAGAATGAGCAGTTCTTC. It yields the protein CASSLVGENEQFF. Filled out from reference TRBV5-1 and TRBJ2-1, the complete variable domain reads KAGVTQTPRYLIKTRGQQVTLSCSPISGHRSVSWYQQTPGQGLQFLFEYFSETQRNKGNFPGRFSGRQFSNSRSEMNVSTLELGDSALYLCASSLVGENEQFFGPGTRLTVL.